The text below deals with one T cell receptor beta chain. Antigen specificity is unknown. This sample is drawn from a study of monozygotic twins with inflammatory bowel disease. Template-switch reactions added UMIs with a 6-nucleotide sample barcode. From the 5' RACE reads, TCRdb lists one entry per CDR3 protein and no DNA. The sample totals under 130,000 distinct CDR3 sequences. The CDR3 runs to 16 residues. Germline values: CDR1 LGHNA, CDR2 YSLEER. Study conclusions and caveats: Healthy twins shared more clonotypes with others than IBD patients, most markedly active ones. T cell subtypes were not distinguishable in this analysis.

The sequence was collected from a human donor with ulcerative colitis or Crohn's disease, or a healthy co-twin of an affected twin (not recorded which). Sequences were obtained from blood. The V and J genes are TRBV4-3 and TRBJ2-1; the D gene TCRdb calls, TRBD2, cannot be checked with no DNA. Here the CDR3 reads CASSQDPSGSQYEQFF.